Sequencing of this TCR beta chain was carried out in a study of blood T cells in healthy people across ages. Combining a sample-barcoded 5' primer with a J-beta primer mix, a second PCR ran for 7 to 11 cycles. TCRdb recomputed calls from the 5' RACE reads with MiXCR, one row per CDR3 protein. The repertoire holds about a million distinct CDR3 sequences, with 35% to 40% as singletons. This CDR3 has 15 amino acids. Germline V gene data show CDR1 as SEHNR and CDR2 as FQNEAQ (reference sequence). V was pared by 5 bases and J by 2 bases, with 13 bases between. This clonotype has more than one count but fewer than ten. Its antigen is not identified. Study outcomes and limitations: TCR beta diversity tracked closely with naive T cell percentage. Naive CD4+ cell counts and diversity both ran higher in long-lived than in aged donors.

The receptor was derived from a man aged 18-30 years in good health. J is TRBJ1-5 and V is TRBV7-9; tentatively, D is TRBD1 (5 bases). The sample consisted of blood. The CDR3: CASSGTDIRNQPQHF. CDR3 coding DNA: TGTGCCAGCAGCGGAACGGACATACGCAATCAGCCCCAGCATTTT.